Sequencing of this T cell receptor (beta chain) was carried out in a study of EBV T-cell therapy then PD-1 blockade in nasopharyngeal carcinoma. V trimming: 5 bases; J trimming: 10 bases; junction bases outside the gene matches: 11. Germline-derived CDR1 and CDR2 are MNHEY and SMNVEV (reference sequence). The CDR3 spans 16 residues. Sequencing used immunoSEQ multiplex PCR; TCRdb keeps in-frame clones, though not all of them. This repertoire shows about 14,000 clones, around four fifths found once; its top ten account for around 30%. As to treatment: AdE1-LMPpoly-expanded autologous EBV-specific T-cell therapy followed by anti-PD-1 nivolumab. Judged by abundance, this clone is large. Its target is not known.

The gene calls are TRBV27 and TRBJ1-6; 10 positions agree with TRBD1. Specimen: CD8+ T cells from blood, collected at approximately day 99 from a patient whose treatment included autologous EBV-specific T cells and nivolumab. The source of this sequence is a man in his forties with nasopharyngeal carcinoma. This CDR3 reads CASSLTGGAPGSPLHF. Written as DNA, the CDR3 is TGTGCCAGCAGTCTGACAGGGGGCGCGCCGGGGTCACCCCTCCACTTT.